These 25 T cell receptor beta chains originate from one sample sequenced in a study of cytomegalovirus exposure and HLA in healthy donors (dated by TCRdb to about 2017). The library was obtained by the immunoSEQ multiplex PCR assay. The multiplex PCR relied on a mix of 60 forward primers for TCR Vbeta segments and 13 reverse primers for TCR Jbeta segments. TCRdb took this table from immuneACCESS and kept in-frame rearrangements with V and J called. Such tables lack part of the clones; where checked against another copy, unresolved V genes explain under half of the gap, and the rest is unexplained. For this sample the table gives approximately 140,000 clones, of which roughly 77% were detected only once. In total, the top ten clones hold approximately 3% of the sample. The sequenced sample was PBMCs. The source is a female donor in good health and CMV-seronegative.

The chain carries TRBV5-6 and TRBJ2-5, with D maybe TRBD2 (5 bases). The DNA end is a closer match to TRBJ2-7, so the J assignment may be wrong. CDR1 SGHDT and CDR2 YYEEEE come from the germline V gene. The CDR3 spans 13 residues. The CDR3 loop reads CASSFTSSYEQYF. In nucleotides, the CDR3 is TGTGCCAGCAGTTTTACTAGTTCCTACGAGCAGTACTTC.

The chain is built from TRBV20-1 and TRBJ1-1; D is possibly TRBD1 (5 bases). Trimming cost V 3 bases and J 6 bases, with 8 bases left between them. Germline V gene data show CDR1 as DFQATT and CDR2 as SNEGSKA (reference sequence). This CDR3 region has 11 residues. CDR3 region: CSASWGAEAFF. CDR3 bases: TGCAGTGCTAGTTGGGGCGCTGAAGCTTTCTTT.

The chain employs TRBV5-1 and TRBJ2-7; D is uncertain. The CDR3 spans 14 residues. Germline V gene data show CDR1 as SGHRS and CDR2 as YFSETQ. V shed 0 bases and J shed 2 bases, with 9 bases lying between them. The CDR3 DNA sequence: TGCGCCAGCAGCTTGGAGCCCCCAACCTACGAGCAGTACTTC. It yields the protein CASSLEPPTYEQYF.

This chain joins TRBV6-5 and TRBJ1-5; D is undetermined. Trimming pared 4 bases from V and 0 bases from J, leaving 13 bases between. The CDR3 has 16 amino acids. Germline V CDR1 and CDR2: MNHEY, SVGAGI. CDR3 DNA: TGTGCCAGCAGTTTCGCGGCAAGCGGTAGCAATCAGCCCCAGCATTTT. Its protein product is CASSFAASGSNQPQHF.

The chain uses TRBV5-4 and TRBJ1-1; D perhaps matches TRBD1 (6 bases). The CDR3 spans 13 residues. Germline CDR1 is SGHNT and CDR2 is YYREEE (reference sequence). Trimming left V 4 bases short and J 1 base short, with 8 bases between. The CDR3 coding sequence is TGTGCCAGCAGCGCGGACAGGAACACTGAAGCTTTCTTT. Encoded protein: CASSADRNTEAFF.

CDR3 DNA sequence: TGTGCCAGCAGTTTGGCCACAGGGGGTATTAATGAAAAACTGTTTTTT. Amino acid sequence: CASSLATGGINEKLFF. This rearrangement joins TRBV28 to TRBJ1-4; TRBD1 aligns across 8 bases. CDR3 length: 16 residues. V shed 3 bases and J 4 bases; nucleotides not matched to a gene: 7. Germline CDR1 reads MDHEN; CDR2 reads SYDVKM.

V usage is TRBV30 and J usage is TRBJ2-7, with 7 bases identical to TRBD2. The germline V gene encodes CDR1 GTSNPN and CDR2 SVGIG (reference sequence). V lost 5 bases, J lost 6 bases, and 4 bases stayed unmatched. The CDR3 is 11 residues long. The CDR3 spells CAWGGRAEQYF. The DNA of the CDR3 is TGTGCCTGGGGGGGGAGGGCCGAGCAGTACTTC.

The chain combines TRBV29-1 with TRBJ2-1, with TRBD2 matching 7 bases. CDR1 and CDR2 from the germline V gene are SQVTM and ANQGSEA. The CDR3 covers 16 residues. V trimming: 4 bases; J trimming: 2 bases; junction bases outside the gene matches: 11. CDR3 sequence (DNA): TGCAGCGTTGTTAGATCGGCTAGCGGAGCCTACAATGAGCAGTTCTTC. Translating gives CSVVRSASGAYNEQFF.

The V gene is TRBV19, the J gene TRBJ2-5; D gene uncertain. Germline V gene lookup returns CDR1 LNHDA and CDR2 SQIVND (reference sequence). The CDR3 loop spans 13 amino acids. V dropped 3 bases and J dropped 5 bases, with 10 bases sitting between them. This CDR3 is CASSISIGETQYF. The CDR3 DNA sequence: TGTGCCAGTAGTATTAGCATCGGGGAGACCCAGTACTTC.

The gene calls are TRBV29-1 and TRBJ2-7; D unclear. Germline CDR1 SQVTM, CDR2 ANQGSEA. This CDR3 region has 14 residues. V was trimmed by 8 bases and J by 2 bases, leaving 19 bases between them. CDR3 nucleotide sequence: TGCAGCATCGTGACTCCCGCGAGCCCCTACGAGCAGTACTTC. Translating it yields CSIVTPASPYEQYF.

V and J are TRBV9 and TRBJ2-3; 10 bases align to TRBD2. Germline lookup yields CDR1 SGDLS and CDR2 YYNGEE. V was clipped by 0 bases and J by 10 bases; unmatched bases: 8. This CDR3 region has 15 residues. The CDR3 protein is CASSVGAGGPEAQYF. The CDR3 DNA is TGTGCCAGCAGCGTAGGAGCGGGAGGGCCAGAGGCGCAGTATTTT.

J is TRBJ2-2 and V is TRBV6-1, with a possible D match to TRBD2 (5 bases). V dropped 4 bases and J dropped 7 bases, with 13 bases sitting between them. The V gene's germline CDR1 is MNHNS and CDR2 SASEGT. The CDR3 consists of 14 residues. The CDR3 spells CASSVLRGGGELFF. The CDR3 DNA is TGTGCCAGCAGTGTACTGAGAGGAGGCGGGGAGCTGTTTTTT.

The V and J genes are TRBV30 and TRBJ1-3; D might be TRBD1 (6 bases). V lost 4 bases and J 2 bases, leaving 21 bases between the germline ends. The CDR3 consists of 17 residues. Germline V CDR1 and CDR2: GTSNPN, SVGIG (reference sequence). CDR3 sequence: CAWMGLVLGQTGNTIYF. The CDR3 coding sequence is TGTGCCTGGATGGGGCTGGTGTTGGGACAAACTGGAAACACCATATATTTT.

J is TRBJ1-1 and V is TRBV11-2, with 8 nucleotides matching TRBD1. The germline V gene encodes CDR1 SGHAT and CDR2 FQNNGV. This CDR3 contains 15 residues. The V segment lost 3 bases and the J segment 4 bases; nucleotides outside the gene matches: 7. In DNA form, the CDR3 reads TGTGCCAGCAGCTTTACAGGACAGGGTAGCACTGAAGCTTTCTTT. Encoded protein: CASSFTGQGSTEAFF.

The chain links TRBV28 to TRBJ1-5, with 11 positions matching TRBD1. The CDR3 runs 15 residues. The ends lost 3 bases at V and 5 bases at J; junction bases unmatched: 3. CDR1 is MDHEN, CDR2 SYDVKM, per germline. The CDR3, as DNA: TGTGCCAGCAGTTTGGGGACAGGGGGTGATCAGCCCCAGCATTTT. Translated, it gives CASSLGTGGDQPQHF.

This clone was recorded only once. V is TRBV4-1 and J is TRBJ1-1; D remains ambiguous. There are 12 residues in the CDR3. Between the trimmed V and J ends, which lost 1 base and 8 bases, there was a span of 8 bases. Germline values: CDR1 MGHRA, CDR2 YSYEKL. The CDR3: CASSQGFREAFF. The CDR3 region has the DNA TGCGCCAGCAGCCAAGGGTTCAGGGAAGCTTTCTTT.

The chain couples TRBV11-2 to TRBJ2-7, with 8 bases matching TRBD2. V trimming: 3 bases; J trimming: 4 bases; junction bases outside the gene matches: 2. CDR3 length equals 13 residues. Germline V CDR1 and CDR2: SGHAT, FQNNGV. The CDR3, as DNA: TGTGCCAGCAGCTTTGGGACTAGATACGAGCAGTACTTC. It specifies CASSFGTRYEQYF. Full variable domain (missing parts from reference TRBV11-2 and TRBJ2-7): EAGVAQSPRYKIIEKRQSVAFWCNPISGHATLYWYQQILGQGPKLLIQFQNNGVVDDSQLPKDRFSAERLKGVDSTLKIQPAKLEDSAVYLCASSFGTRYEQYFGPGTRLTVT.

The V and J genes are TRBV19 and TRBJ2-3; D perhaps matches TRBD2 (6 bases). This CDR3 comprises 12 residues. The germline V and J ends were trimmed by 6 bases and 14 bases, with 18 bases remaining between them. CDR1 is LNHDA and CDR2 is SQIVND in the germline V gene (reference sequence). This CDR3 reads CASSPGGPHGYF. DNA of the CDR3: TGTGCCAGTAGCCCCGGGGGACCCCACGGGTATTTT.

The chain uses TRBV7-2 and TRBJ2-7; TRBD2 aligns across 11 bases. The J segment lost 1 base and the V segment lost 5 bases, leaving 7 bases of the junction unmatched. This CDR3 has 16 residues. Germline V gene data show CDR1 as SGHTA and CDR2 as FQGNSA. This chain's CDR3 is CASSPLSGGASYEQYF. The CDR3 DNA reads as TGTGCCAGCAGCCCCCTTAGCGGGGGGGCATCCTACGAGCAGTACTTC.

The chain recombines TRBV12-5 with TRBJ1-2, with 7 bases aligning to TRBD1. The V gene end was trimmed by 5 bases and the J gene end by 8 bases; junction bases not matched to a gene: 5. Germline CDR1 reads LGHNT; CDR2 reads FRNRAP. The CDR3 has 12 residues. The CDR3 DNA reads TGTGCTAGTGGTCCGGACAGGCGAGGCTACACCTTC. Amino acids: CASGPDRRGYTF.

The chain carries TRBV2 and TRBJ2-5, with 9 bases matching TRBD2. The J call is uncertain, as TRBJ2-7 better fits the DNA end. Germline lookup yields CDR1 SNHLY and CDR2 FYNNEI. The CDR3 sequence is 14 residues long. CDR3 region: CASRSSGSSYEQYF. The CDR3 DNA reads TGTGCCAGCAGGAGTAGCGGGAGTTCCTACGAGCAGTACTTC.

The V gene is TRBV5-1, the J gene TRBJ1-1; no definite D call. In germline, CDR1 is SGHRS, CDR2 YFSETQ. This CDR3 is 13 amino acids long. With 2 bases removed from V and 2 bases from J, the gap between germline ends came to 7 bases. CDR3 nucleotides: TGCGCCAGCAGCTTATCCTTAAACACTGAAGCTTTCTTT. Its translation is CASSLSLNTEAFF.

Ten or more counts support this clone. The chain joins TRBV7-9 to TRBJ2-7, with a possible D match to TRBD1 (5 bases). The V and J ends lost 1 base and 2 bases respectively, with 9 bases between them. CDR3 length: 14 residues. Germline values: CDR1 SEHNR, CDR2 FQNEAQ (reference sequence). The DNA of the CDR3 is TGTGCCAGCAGCTTAGTTCAGGGTACCTACGAGCAGTACTTC. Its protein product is CASSLVQGTYEQYF.

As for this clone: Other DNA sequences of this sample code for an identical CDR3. The CDR3 DNA follows: TGTGCCAGTAAGATTTTTTCGGCGGAAGACAATTCACCCCTCCACTTT. It encodes CASKIFSAEDNSPLHF. This chain connects TRBV19 to TRBJ1-6; the D is unclear. The ends were cut back, 7 bases at V and 7 bases at J, with 20 bases in the middle. This CDR3 has 16 residues. CDR1 and CDR2 from the germline V gene are LNHDA and SQIVND (reference sequence).

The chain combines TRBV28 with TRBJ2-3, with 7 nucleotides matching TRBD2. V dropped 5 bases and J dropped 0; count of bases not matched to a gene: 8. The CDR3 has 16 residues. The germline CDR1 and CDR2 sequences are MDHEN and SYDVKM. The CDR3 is CASSQRGITSTDTQYF. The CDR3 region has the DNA TGTGCCAGCAGTCAGCGGGGCATTACTAGCACAGATACGCAGTATTTT.